This T cell receptor beta chain appears in the sequencing data of a study of read filtering for tumor transcriptome and immune sequencing. Study-wide background: By R-ISS, stages I, II and III held roughly 8, 15 and 7 patients. TCR-mapped reads were about 4.05 to 11 million with IR-seq versus about 75 to 1,400 with RNA-seq. DNase treatment preceded whole-transcriptome library preparation.

Molecular barcoded adaptors covering alpha/delta and beta/gamma chains were used on 400 to 450 ng RNA. Via MiXCR, TCRdb re-called the reads, giving one row per CDR3 protein. The sample has around 130,000 distinct CDR3 sequences, approximately 13% seen once. Sampling of bone marrow took place during active disease in every patient. This clonotype was counted many times. The CDR3 runs to 14 residues. In germline, CDR1 is SNHLY, CDR2 FYNNEI. V lost 5 bases and J 2 bases, leaving 11 bases between the germline ends. Input material: a population of CD138-negative cells sorted from bone marrow. The receptor was derived from a donor aged 40 or over with multiple myeloma. The rearrangement links TRBV2 to TRBJ2-3, with no clear D. This CDR3 is CASSQSLTTDTQYF. The CDR3, as DNA: TGTGCCAGCAGTCAATCCCTCACCACAGATACGCAGTATTTT.